This TCR beta chain was profiled in a study of blood T cell repertoires in COVID-19. Across the study: In each case, the material was cDNA or gDNA derived from T cells, B-cell-depleted T cells, or PBMCs.

TCRdb's table, derived via immunoSEQ multiplex PCR, lists solely in-frame clones and lacks some. Of more than 300,000 clones detected, around 88% appear once; the ten largest clones hold roughly 1.7%. Trimming removed 9 bases at V and 6 bases at J, with 17 bases between. This CDR3 has 14 amino acids. The V gene's germline CDR1 is SGHTA and CDR2 FQGNSA. Enrolled during active infection, Seattle patients were then followed longitudinally. Material: peripheral blood. The rearrangement links TRBV7-2 to TRBJ2-2, with D perhaps matching TRBD2 (8 bases). This TCR came from a woman under 40 with COVID-19, enrolled during active disease. The DNA for the CDR3 is TGTGCCAGTAGCGGGACAGTCAGCGCCGGGGAGCTGTTTTTT. It encodes CASSGTVSAGELFF.